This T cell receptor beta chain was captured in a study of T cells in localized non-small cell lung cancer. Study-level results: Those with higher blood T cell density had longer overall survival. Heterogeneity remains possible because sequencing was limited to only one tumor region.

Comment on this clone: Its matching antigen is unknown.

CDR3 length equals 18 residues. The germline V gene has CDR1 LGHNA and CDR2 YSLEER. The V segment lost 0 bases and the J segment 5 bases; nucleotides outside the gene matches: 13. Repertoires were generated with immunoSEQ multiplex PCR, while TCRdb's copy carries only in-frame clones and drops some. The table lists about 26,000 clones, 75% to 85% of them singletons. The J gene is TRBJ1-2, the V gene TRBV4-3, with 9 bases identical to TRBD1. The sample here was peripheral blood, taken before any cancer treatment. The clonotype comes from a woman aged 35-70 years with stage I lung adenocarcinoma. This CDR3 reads CASSQDLGTGREVYGYTF. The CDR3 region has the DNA TGCGCCAGCAGCCAAGATCTGGGGACAGGGAGGGAAGTATATGGCTACACCTTC.